The next 18 T cell receptor beta chains were all read from a single sample in a study of CD8 T cells in Susac syndrome. The authors reverse transcribed 0.5 to 1 ug RNA with random hexamers. TCRdb re-analysed the immunoSEQ multiplex PCR reads in MiXCR, keeping a single row per CDR3 protein. The table records roughly 110,000 distinct CDR3 sequences, about nine tenths of them present only once. Sequencing used CD4+ T cells from PBMCs. The receptor set was obtained from a human donor in good health.

This rearrangement joins TRBV27 to TRBJ1-1; 9 bases match TRBD1. The CDR3 consists of 13 residues. Germline CDR1 and CDR2: MNHEY and SMNVEV (reference sequence). V lost 1 base and J lost 12; bases outside the gene matches: 6. The CDR3 nucleotides read TGTGCCAGCAGTTTATATGCACAGGGGGCATCTTTCTTT. Translation: CASSLYAQGASFF.

The chain recombines TRBV12-3 or TRBV12-4 with TRBJ2-7, with D uncertain. V lost 2 bases and J 3 bases, leaving 5 bases between the germline ends. The CDR3 consists of 12 residues. DNA of the CDR3: TGTGCCAGCAGTTTAAGCGACTACGAGCAGTACTTC. Its translation: CASSLSDYEQYF.

This rearrangement joins TRBV7-6 to TRBJ1-5; no definite D call. The CDR3 runs to 12 residues. V gave up 5 bases and J gave up 9 bases, with 11 bases separating them. The germline V gene has CDR1 SGHVS and CDR2 FNYEAQ. The CDR3 protein is CASSQRAGPQHF. CDR3 coding DNA: TGTGCCAGCAGCCAGAGGGCCGGGCCCCAGCATTTT.

V usage is TRBV7-2 and J usage is TRBJ1-1; no firm D call. This CDR3 has 12 amino acids. The V and J ends lost 2 bases and 4 bases respectively, with 5 bases between them. The germline CDR1 and CDR2 sequences are SGHTA and FQGNSA. CDR3 region: CASSLRPTEAFF. Here the CDR3 DNA reads TGTGCCAGCAGCTTAAGGCCCACTGAAGCTTTCTTT.

The chain combines TRBV7-6 with TRBJ1-1; 9 bases are shared with TRBD1. Germline CDR1 and CDR2: SGHVS and FNYEAQ. After removal of 0 bases from V and 5 bases from J, the junction contained 7 bases not matched to a gene. This CDR3 region has 16 residues. The chain's CDR3 is CASSLAETGGHTEAFF. CDR3 bases: TGTGCCAGCAGCTTAGCCGAAACAGGGGGCCATACTGAAGCTTTCTTT.

The chain has TRBV18 and TRBJ2-1, with 8 bases that match TRBD2. V was clipped by 1 base and J by 0 bases; unmatched bases: 8. Germline values: CDR1 KGHSH, CDR2 LQKENI. This CDR3 region has 18 residues. Here the CDR3 DNA reads TGTGCCAGCTCACCACTAGCGGGAACCGCTCGCTCCTACAATGAGCAGTTCTTC. Translation gives CASSPLAGTARSYNEQFF. Supplemented by reference TRBV18 and TRBJ2-1, the full variable domain reads NAGVMQNPRHLVRRRGQEARLRCSPMKGHSHVYWYRQLPEEGLKFMVYLQKENIIDESGMPKERFSAEFPKEGPSILRIQQVVRGDSAAYFCASSPLAGTARSYNEQFFGPGTRLTVL.

The CDR3 DNA reads as TGCAGCGTTGGGGGGGCAAGTGAGACCCAGTACTTC. Its translation: CSVGGASETQYF. The chain combines TRBV29-1 with TRBJ2-5; TRBD1 or TRBD2 may be the D gene (6 bases each). There are 12 residues in the CDR3. Looked up from germline, CDR1 is SQVTM and CDR2 is ANQGSEA. V lost 4 bases to trimming and J lost 5 bases, with 11 bases between them. The complete variable domain, with remaining parts taken from reference TRBV29-1 and TRBJ2-5, reads SAVISQKPSRDICQRGTSLTIQCQVDSQVTMMFWYRQQPGQSLTLIATANQGSEATYESGFVIDKFPISRPNLTFSTLTVSNMSPEDSSIYLCSVGGASETQYFGPGTRLLVL.

The rearrangement joins TRBV29-1 to TRBJ2-1, with TRBD1 matching over 7 bases. From germline, CDR1 is SQVTM and CDR2 ANQGSEA. Trimming took 4 bases from V and 7 from J; bases not matched to a gene: 7. The CDR3 sequence is 13 residues long. DNA for the CDR3: TGCAGCGTTGGTATGACAGGGACGAATGAGCAGTTCTTC. This gives the protein CSVGMTGTNEQFF.

In DNA, the CDR3 is TGTGCCAGCAGCCCTACAGGTGTGAACACTGAAGCTTTCTTT. Translated: CASSPTGVNTEAFF. The chain uses TRBV3-1 and TRBJ1-1, with TRBD1 as a possible D gene (5 bases). The germline gives CDR1 LGHDT, CDR2 YNNKEL (reference sequence). V was cut by 4 bases and J by 0 bases, with 9 bases left in between. The CDR3 sequence is 14 residues long.

The chain has TRBV20-1 and TRBJ1-1; D perhaps matches TRBD1 (6 bases). The V gene lost 2 bases and the J gene lost 1 base, with 14 bases spanning the gap. Germline CDR1 DFQATT, CDR2 SNEGSKA (reference sequence). The CDR3 has 15 amino acids. This CDR3 is CSARRGGAWNTEAFF. DNA for the CDR3: TGCAGTGCTAGACGGGGGGGGGCGTGGAACACTGAAGCTTTCTTT.

V and J are TRBV14 and TRBJ1-2; TRBD1 might be the D (5 bases). Trimming removed 4 bases from V and 3 bases from J, with 12 bases in between. Germline CDR1 is SGHDN and CDR2 is FVKESK. CDR3 length: 14 residues. The CDR3 here is CASSPLGVYYGYTF. As DNA, the CDR3 is TGTGCCAGCAGCCCGTTGGGGGTCTACTATGGCTACACCTTC. Complete variable domain (other parts from reference TRBV14 and TRBJ1-2): EAGVTQFPSHSVIEKGQTVTLRCDPISGHDNLYWYRRVMGKEIKFLLHFVKESKQDESGMPNNRFLAERTGGTYSTLKVQPAELEDSGVYFCASSPLGVYYGYTFGSGTRLTVV.

The V and J genes are TRBV7-8 and TRBJ2-7; 10 bases align to TRBD1. J lost 5 bases, V lost 4 bases, and 2 bases had no gene match. In germline, CDR1 is SGHVS, CDR2 FQNEAQ. The CDR3 extends over 13 amino acids. The CDR3 DNA sequence: TGTGCCAGCAGCTGGGACAGGGGAGACGAGCAGTACTTC. It translates to CASSWDRGDEQYF.

The chain joins TRBV27 to TRBJ2-2, with TRBD2 identical over 11 bases. Trimming took 7 bases from V and 3 from J; bases not matched to a gene: 7. The germline V gene encodes CDR1 MNHEY and CDR2 SMNVEV (reference sequence). This CDR3 contains 16 residues. CDR3 nucleotides: TGTGCCAGCACGTCTAGCGGGGGGTCTTACACCGGGGAGCTGTTTTTT. Translating it yields CASTSSGGSYTGELFF.

V gene TRBV20-1 combines with J gene TRBJ1-4; D might be TRBD1 (6 bases). V shed 5 bases and J shed 7 bases, with 20 bases lying between them. The CDR3 contains 15 residues. CDR1 is DFQATT and CDR2 is SNEGSKA in the germline V gene (reference sequence). CDR3 coding DNA: TGCAGTGCTCCGAGCGAGGACAGAGGAATTGAAAAACTGTTTTTT. Translation: CSAPSEDRGIEKLFF.

The chain has TRBV19 and TRBJ2-6; no firm D call. The CDR3 has 18 residues. V lost 2 bases, J lost 4 bases, and 18 bases lay in between. Germline V CDR1 and CDR2: LNHDA, SQIVND (reference sequence). As DNA, the CDR3 is TGTGCCAGTAGTATAATAGTTTCCGAAGTCACGGGGGCCAACGTCCTGACTTTC. It yields the protein CASSIIVSEVTGANVLTF. The full variable domain, in which reference TRBV19 and TRBJ2-6 provide the parts outside the CDR3, is DGGITQSPKYLFRKEGQNVTLSCEQNLNHDAMYWYRQDPGQGLRLIYYSQIVNDFQKGDIAEGYSVSREKKESFPLTVTSAQKNPTAFYLCASSIIVSEVTGANVLTFGAGSRLTVL.

V is TRBV27 and J is TRBJ2-3; 8 bases fit TRBD1. Germline trimming cut 4 bases from V and 12 bases from J; bases unmatched to any gene: 6. The CDR3 length is 12 residues. The germline V gene encodes CDR1 MNHEY and CDR2 SMNVEV (reference sequence). The DNA for the CDR3 is TGTGCCAGCAGTTGGGGGACAGGTCGACAGTATTTT. This codes for CASSWGTGRQYF.

The chain joins TRBV3-1 to TRBJ2-1; 7 nucleotides agree with TRBD2. Germline CDR1 is LGHDT and CDR2 is YNNKEL (reference sequence). Trimming removed 1 base from V and 6 bases from J; junction bases left unmatched: 3. The CDR3 spans 14 residues. CDR3 DNA sequence: TGTGCCAGCAGCCAAGGGACTAGGGCCAATGAGCAGTTCTTC. Translation gives CASSQGTRANEQFF.

This clonotype was detected a few times. This chain links TRBV5-4 with TRBJ2-3, with TRBD2 matching over 13 bases. Germline V gene lookup returns CDR1 SGHNT and CDR2 YYREEE (reference sequence). CDR3 length equals 15 residues. After removal of 3 bases from V and 5 bases from J, the junction contained 3 bases not matched to a gene. CDR3 coding DNA: TGTGCCAGCAGCTGGACTAGCGGGAGTGGAGATACGCAGTATTTT. Amino acid sequence: CASSWTSGSGDTQYF.